The rows below give T cell receptor beta chains drawn from one sample of a study of blood T cell repertoires in COVID-19. Only in-frame clones appear in the TCRdb table, and some are missing; sequencing was by immunoSEQ multiplex PCR. The sample carries around 30,000 clones, 70% to 90% recorded once. Sample: peripheral blood. The receptors derive from a human donor in a cohort sampled during active COVID-19. The CDR3 runs from the conserved cysteine through the conserved F or W. A D gene is named only where the DNA matches it firmly. Part of the rows lack a size; the others show once, few, many or a class for expanded clones.

CDR3 DNA	CDR3 protein	clone size	D gene	V gene	J gene
TGTGCCAGCAGTTTAAAAAAGCAGGGCAACACCTTC	CASSLKKQGNTF	-	-	TRBV12-3/TRBV12-4	TRBJ1-2
TGTGCCACGCAGGGGCTTTGGAACACTGAAGCTTTCTTT	CATQGLWNTEAFF	-	-	TRBV3-1/TRBV3-2	TRBJ1-1
TGTGCCAGCAGCTTGGTATTAAGGACAGGGGGCATCGATGAGCAGTTCTTC	CASSLVLRTGGIDEQFF	once	TRBD1	TRBV11-3	TRBJ2-1
TGTGCCAGCAGCCCACCGGGGGGCCAGGAGACCCAGTACTTC	CASSPPGGQETQYF	-	-	TRBV7-9	TRBJ2-5
TGTGCCAGCAGTGACAGGGACTCCTACGAGCAGTACTTC	CASSDRDSYEQYF	medium-sized	TRBD1	TRBV27	TRBJ2-7
TGTGCCAGCAGCGGCCGGCCCCTTCCGACTAGCGGGGGGGCCTCTAATACGTACACCGGGGAGCTGTTTTTT	CASSGRPLPTSGGASNTYTGELFF	-	TRBD2	TRBV9	TRBJ2-2
TGTGCCAGCAGGAGGGGACTTGAAGCTTTCTTT	CASRRGLEAFF	-	-	TRBV5-8	TRBJ1-1
TGCGCCAGCAGCCAAGTGGGGGAGGAAAACAATGAGCAGTTCTTC	CASSQVGEENNEQFF	-	-	TRBV4-1	TRBJ2-1
TGTGCCAGCAGCCGCTCCGGGACAGGGCCCACCGGGGAGCTGTTTTTT	CASSRSGTGPTGELFF	-	TRBD1	TRBV7-3	TRBJ2-2
TGTGCCAGCAGTGAAGGATCCGGGTCTACTTATGGCTACACCTTC	CASSEGSGSTYGYTF	-	-	TRBV6-1	TRBJ1-2
TGTGCCATCAGTGAGTTGGAGGGGCGACTAGGGGGCTACACCTTC	CAISELEGRLGGYTF	-	-	TRBV10-3	TRBJ1-2
TGTGCCAGCAGCCCACTACAGGCTGCCTACGAGCAGTACTTC	CASSPLQAAYEQYF	-	-	TRBV6-2/TRBV6-3	TRBJ2-7
TGTGCCACCGCCCCGGGTGCCTATAGCAATCAGCCCCAGCATTTT	CATAPGAYSNQPQHF	-	-	TRBV24-1	TRBJ1-5
TGTGCCAGCAGCCAGAGCCGGACAGGAGGGGAAAAACTGTTTTTT	CASSQSRTGGEKLFF	few	TRBD1	TRBV7-9	TRBJ1-4
TGTGCCAGCAGCCAAGATCAGGGGAGCGAGCAGTACTTC	CASSQDQGSEQYF	few	-	TRBV4-2	TRBJ2-7
TGTGCCAGTAGTCCCAGGACAGGGGGCAATTCACCCCTCCACTTT	CASSPRTGGNSPLHF	-	TRBD1	TRBV19	TRBJ1-6
TGTGCCAGCAGTGAAGGAGGACTAGCGGGGAGCGGGCAGTTCTTC	CASSEGGLAGSGQFF	-	TRBD2	TRBV2	TRBJ2-1
TGTGCCAGCAGTGGACCGACAGGGCCTGGGGAAAAACTGTTTTTT	CASSGPTGPGEKLFF	-	TRBD1	TRBV28	TRBJ1-4
TGTGCCAGCAGCTTATCAGGGGGCAATCAGCCCCAGCATTTT	CASSLSGGNQPQHF	-	-	TRBV7-2	TRBJ1-5
TGTGCCACTCATGACGGTAGCGGGGGGGCAGCAGATACGCAGTATTTT	CATHDGSGGAADTQYF	-	TRBD2	TRBV19	TRBJ2-3
TGCGCCAGCAGCCAAGATTGGACAGGAGATTCACCCCTCCACTTT	CASSQDWTGDSPLHF	-	TRBD1	TRBV4-3	TRBJ1-6
TGCAGCGTTGGACAGGGTTCCACAACTAATGAAAAACTGTTTTTT	CSVGQGSTTNEKLFF	-	TRBD1	TRBV29-1	TRBJ1-4
TGTGCCAGCAGCTCAAATAGCAATCAGCCCCAGCATTTT	CASSSNSNQPQHF	-	-	TRBV7-3	TRBJ1-5
TGTGCCACCAGTGGGGGGGACGGGAATAGCAATCAGCCCCAGCATTTT	CATSGGDGNSNQPQHF	-	-	TRBV24-1	TRBJ1-5
TGTGCCAGCAGCTTAGACAGAGCCTACGAGCAGTACTTC	CASSLDRAYEQYF	-	-	TRBV7-9	TRBJ2-7
TGTGCCAGCACTGCAGGGGGAACTAATGAAAAACTGTTTTTT	CASTAGGTNEKLFF	-	TRBD1	TRBV4-2	TRBJ1-4
TGCAGCGCTGGACAGGGGCCGGCAGTAAGAGGGAACACTGAAGCTTTCTTT	CSAGQGPAVRGNTEAFF	-	TRBD1	TRBV29-1	TRBJ1-1
TGTGCCAGCAGCCAAGTAGAGGACTATGGCTACACCTTC	CASSQVEDYGYTF	-	-	TRBV3-1/TRBV3-2	TRBJ1-2
TGCGCCAGCAACCGCCGGGACAGCGTTAATGAAAAACTGTTTTTT	CASNRRDSVNEKLFF	-	TRBD1	TRBV4-3	TRBJ1-4
TGTGCCAGCAGCCCGTTAGCGGGGGCGGGGAAGGAGACCCAGTACTTC	CASSPLAGAGKETQYF	-	TRBD2	TRBV7-3	TRBJ2-5
TGTGCCAGCAGCCCCATGGACAGGGAGCGTGGCCGGGGAGCTGTTTTT	CASSPMDRERGRGAVF	-	TRBD1	TRBV7-3	TRBJ2-2
TGTGCCAGCAGCTTCCAGGGGGTAGCGGGGGGCACAGATACGCAGTATTTT	CASSFQGVAGGTDTQYF	-	TRBD2	TRBV7-3	TRBJ2-3
TGCGCCAGCAGCCTCCAGGGGGCTTTTACGACTGAAGCTTTCTTT	CASSLQGAFTTEAFF	-	TRBD1	TRBV4-1	TRBJ1-1
TGTGCCAGCAGTGAAACATATCTGGCACCCCTCCACTTT	CASSETYLAPLHF	-	-	TRBV6-1	TRBJ1-6
TGTGCCAGCAGTTACTCAGGGAGGACTAACTATGGCTACACCTTC	CASSYSGRTNYGYTF	-	-	TRBV6-2/TRBV6-3	TRBJ1-2
TGTGCCAGCAGCTTAATTGGGACAGGTGGTCCCGACGAGCAGTACTTC	CASSLIGTGGPDEQYF	-	TRBD1	TRBV7-9	TRBJ2-7
TGCGCCAGCAGCGCGAGACAGGGGGCTGGAAACACCATATATTTT	CASSARQGAGNTIYF	-	TRBD1	TRBV4-1	TRBJ1-3